This entry lists 11 T cell receptor beta chains sequenced from one sample in a study of T cell responses to AZD1222 COVID-19 vaccine. Clones were sequenced by immunoSEQ multiplex PCR, and TCRdb holds only the in-frame ones, with some missing. The profile shows approximately 120,000 clones, approximately 87% of them singletons. The input for sequencing was peripheral blood, taken on day 0 of AZD1222 vaccination. All receptors derive from an adult in good health.

The CDR3 here is CASSIEMGVGGGGQPQHF. As DNA, the CDR3 is TGTGCCAGTAGTATAGAGATGGGGGTAGGAGGGGGTGGTCAGCCCCAGCATTTT. The J gene is TRBJ1-5, the V gene TRBV19; D may be TRBD1 (6 bases). Trimming left V 0 bases short and J 6 bases short, with 21 bases between. CDR1 and CDR2 from the germline V gene are LNHDA and SQIVND (reference sequence). The CDR3 loop spans 18 amino acids.

V usage is TRBV28 and J usage is TRBJ2-5, with TRBD2 matching 8 bases. Trimming took 4 bases from V and 7 from J; bases not matched to a gene: 11. Germline V gene data show CDR1 as MDHEN and CDR2 as SYDVKM. The length of the CDR3 is 15 residues. The CDR3: CASSSLAGGGGTQYF. CDR3 nucleotide sequence: TGTGCCAGCAGTTCCCTAGCGGGCGGGGGAGGGACCCAGTACTTC.

This clone was seen just once. This sequence joins TRBV5-1 and TRBJ2-3; possibly TRBD2 for D (6 bases). This CDR3 spans 15 amino acids. The germline V gene encodes CDR1 SGHRS and CDR2 YFSETQ. V was clipped by 4 bases and J by 4 bases, with 16 bases between them. The CDR3 nucleotides are TGCGCCAGCAGCAGGAGCGGGCTTGCCCCAGATACGCAGTATTTT. This sequence encodes CASSRSGLAPDTQYF. The variable domain in full, completed from reference TRBV5-1 and TRBJ2-3, reads KAGVTQTPRYLIKTRGQQVTLSCSPISGHRSVSWYQQTPGQGLQFLFEYFSETQRNKGNFPGRFSGRQFSNSRSEMNVSTLELGDSALYLCASSRSGLAPDTQYFGPGTRLTVL.

The chain joins TRBV9 to TRBJ1-4; D may be TRBD1 (5 bases). V lost 0 bases, J lost 8 bases, and 8 bases lay in between. The CDR3 spans 13 residues. Germline V gives CDR1 SGDLS, CDR2 YYNGEE. The CDR3 region has the DNA TGTGCCAGCAGCGTAGTGGAGGGGGAAAAACTGTTTTTT. Protein product: CASSVVEGEKLFF.

The chain is built from TRBV28 and TRBJ2-3; TRBD2 is a possible D gene (6 bases). This CDR3 is built from 16 residues. Trimming stripped 3 bases from V and 7 bases from J, with 20 bases between. Germline V gene sequence: CDR1 MDHEN, CDR2 SYDVKM. The CDR3 here is CASSFNFGGSWNTQYF. The CDR3, as DNA: TGTGCCAGCAGTTTTAATTTCGGGGGATCCTGGAATACGCAGTATTTT.

The chain recombines TRBV30 with TRBJ2-7; 11 bases align to TRBD2. CDR3 length: 14 amino acids. V gave up 5 bases and J gave up 5 bases; unmatched junction bases: 8. Germline lookup yields CDR1 GTSNPN and CDR2 SVGIG (reference sequence). The CDR3 nucleotides are TGTGCCTGGGACCTTAGCGGGAGGGCCCACGAGCAGTACTTC. Residues: CAWDLSGRAHEQYF. Based on the CDR3 plus reference TRBV30 and TRBJ2-7, the full variable domain is SQTIHQWPATLVQPVGSPLSLECTVEGTSNPNLYWYRQAAGRGLQLLFYSVGIGQISSEVPQNLSASRPQDRQFILSSKKLLLSDSGFYLCAWDLSGRAHEQYFGPGTRLTVT.

This chain connects TRBV5-6 to TRBJ1-1, with TRBD1 matching over 10 bases. Per the germline V gene, CDR1 is SGHDT and CDR2 is YYEEEE. The CDR3 consists of 15 residues. The junction had 4 bases not matched to a gene; V was cut back by 0 bases and J by 5 bases. In nucleotides, the CDR3 is TGTGCCAGCAGCTTGGGGGACAGGGGTTCGACTGAAGCTTTCTTT. Its protein is CASSLGDRGSTEAFF.

V usage is TRBV10-1 and J usage is TRBJ2-1; D remains ambiguous. Looked up from germline, CDR1 is WNHNN and CDR2 is SYGVQD (reference sequence). The CDR3 runs to 12 residues. The ends were cut back, 5 bases at V and 1 base at J, with 3 bases in the middle. The CDR3, as DNA: TGCGCCAGCAGTCCTTCCTACAATGAGCAGTTCTTC. Translation gives CASSPSYNEQFF.

This clone appeared a single time. V and J are TRBV15 and TRBJ2-1; D remains ambiguous. Trimming removed 10 bases from V and 0 bases from J, with 10 bases in between. CDR1 is LNHNV, CDR2 YYDKDF, per germline (reference sequence). This CDR3 is 13 amino acids long. DNA of the CDR3: TGTGCCATTCCGGGTCCCTCCTACAATGAGCAGTTCTTC. Translated: CAIPGPSYNEQFF.

V usage is TRBV29-1 and J usage is TRBJ2-1; 7 nucleotides match TRBD1. J was trimmed by 8 bases and V by 7 bases; bases with no gene match: 8. The CDR3 sequence is 12 residues long. Germline-derived CDR1 and CDR2 are SQVTM and ANQGSEA. CDR3 nucleotide sequence: TGCAGCGGAAGACAGGGTGGGCATGAGCAGTTCTTC. Its protein product is CSGRQGGHEQFF.

This clone was recorded only once. This chain joins TRBV5-6 and TRBJ2-2; D is undetermined. In germline, CDR1 is SGHDT, CDR2 YYEEEE. V lost 4 bases and J lost 4, with 17 bases in between. There are 16 residues in the CDR3. The CDR3 reads CASSQLNTDLTGELFF. As DNA, the CDR3 is TGTGCCAGCAGCCAACTTAACACGGACCTCACCGGGGAGCTGTTTTTT.